This T cell receptor beta chain was found in a study of OX40 agonist ivuxolimab in advanced cancers. Study-wide context: While on treatment, patients had intravenous ivuxolimab at 0.01 to 10 mg/kg every 2 weeks. Approximately 40% of patients had received prior checkpoint inhibitor therapy. Three dose-escalation patients had partial responses: one with hepatocellular carcinoma and two with cutaneous melanoma. Study-level points and caveats: Dosing at 0.1 to 3.0 mg/kg was accompanied by clonal expansion of CD4+ and CD8+ blood T cells by week 6.

The CDR3 has 13 residues. Trimming removed 3 bases from V and 0 bases from J, with 6 bases in between. Germline V lookup: CDR1 MNHEY, CDR2 SMNVEV (reference sequence). A note on this clone: Antigen specificity is unknown.

TCRdb keeps only in-frame clones here, not all; method: immunoSEQ multiplex PCR. The sample has some 35,000 clones, about 78% seen once. Source: CD4+ or CD8+ T cells sorted from blood, taken in a trial of the OX40 agonist ivuxolimab. This TCR came from an adult with an advanced solid tumor such as melanoma, head and neck, liver or kidney cancer. This sequence joins TRBV27 and TRBJ2-7; D gene unclear. The CDR3 sequence is CASSFRYSYEQYF. CDR3 nucleotide sequence: TGTGCCAGCAGTTTCCGTTACTCCTACGAGCAGTACTTC.